This paragraph reports one TCR beta chain. The sample belongs to a study of cytomegalovirus exposure and HLA in healthy donors. The CDR3 runs 14 residues. Germline V gives CDR1 SGHTA, CDR2 FQGTGA. V was cut by 2 bases and J by 0 bases, with 5 bases left in between. PCR involved 60 Vbeta and 13 Jbeta primers. Assay used: immunoSEQ multiplex PCR; TCRdb lists only in-frame clones, some missing. The data show roughly 120,000 clones, roughly 69% seen once. The rearrangement joins TRBV7-3 to TRBJ2-1, with D unresolved. This sequence was found in a woman aged 40 to 49 in good health and CMV-seropositive. Sample: PBMCs. The CDR3 DNA reads as TGTGCCAGCAGCTTAGATAGCTCCTACAATGAGCAGTTCTTC. Residues: CASSLDSSYNEQFF.